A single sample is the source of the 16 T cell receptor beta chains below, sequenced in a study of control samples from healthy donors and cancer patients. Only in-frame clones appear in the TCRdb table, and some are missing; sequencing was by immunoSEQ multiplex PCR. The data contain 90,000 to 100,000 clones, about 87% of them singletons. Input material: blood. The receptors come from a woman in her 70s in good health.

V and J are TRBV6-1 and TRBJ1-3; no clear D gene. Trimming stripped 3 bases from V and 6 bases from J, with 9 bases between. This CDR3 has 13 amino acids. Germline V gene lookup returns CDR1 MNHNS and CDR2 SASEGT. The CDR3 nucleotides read TGTGCCAGCAGTGAGGCTTCGCAAAACACCATATATTTT. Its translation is CASSEASQNTIYF.

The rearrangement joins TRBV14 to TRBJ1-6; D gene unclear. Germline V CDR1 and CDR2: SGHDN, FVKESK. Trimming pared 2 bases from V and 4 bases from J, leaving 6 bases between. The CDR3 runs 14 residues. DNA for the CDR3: TGTGCCAGCAGCCAACGGGGTTATAATTCACCCCTCCACTTT. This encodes CASSQRGYNSPLHF.

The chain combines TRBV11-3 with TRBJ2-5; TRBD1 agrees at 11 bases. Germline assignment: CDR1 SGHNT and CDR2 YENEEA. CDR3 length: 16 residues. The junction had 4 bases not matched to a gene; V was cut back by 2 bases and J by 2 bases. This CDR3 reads CASSLTGTGGQETQYF. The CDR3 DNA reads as TGTGCCAGCAGCTTAACCGGGACAGGGGGGCAAGAGACCCAGTACTTC.

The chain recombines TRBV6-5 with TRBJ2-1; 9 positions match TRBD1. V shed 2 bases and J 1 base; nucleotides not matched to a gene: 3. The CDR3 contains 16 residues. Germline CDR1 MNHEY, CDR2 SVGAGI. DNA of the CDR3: TGTGCCAGCAGTTACACTGGGACAGGGTCCTACAATGAGCAGTTCTTC. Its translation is CASSYTGTGSYNEQFF.

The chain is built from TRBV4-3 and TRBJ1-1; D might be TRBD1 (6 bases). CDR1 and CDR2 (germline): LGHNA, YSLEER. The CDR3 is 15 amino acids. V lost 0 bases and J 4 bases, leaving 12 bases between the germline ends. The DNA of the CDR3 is TGCGCCAGCAGCCAAGAAAGGGGGATAGGCACTGAAGCTTTCTTT. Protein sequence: CASSQERGIGTEAFF.

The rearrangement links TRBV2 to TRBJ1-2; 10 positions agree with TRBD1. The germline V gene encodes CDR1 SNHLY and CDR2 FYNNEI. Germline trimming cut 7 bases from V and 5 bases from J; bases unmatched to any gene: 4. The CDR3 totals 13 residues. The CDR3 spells CASTRTGGYGYTF. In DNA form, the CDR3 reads TGTGCCAGCACCAGGACAGGGGGGTATGGCTACACCTTC.

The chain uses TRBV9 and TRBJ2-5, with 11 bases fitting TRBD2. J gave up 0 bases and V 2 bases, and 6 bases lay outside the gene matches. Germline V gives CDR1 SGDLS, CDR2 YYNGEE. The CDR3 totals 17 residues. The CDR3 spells CASSVTSGVSHQETQYF. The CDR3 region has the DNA TGTGCCAGCAGCGTGACTAGCGGGGTTAGCCACCAAGAGACCCAGTACTTC.

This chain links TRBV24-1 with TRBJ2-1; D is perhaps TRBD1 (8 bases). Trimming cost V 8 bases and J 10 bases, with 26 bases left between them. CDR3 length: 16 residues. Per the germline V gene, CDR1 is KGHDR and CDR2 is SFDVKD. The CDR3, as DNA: TGTGCCACCACCTTGGGGGGGACAGGCTTGATCGGAGAGCAGTTCTTC. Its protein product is CATTLGGTGLIGEQFF.

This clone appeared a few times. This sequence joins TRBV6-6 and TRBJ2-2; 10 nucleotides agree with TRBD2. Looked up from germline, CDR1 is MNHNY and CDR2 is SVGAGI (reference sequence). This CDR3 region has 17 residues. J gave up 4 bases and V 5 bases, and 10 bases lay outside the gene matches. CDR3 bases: TGTGCCAGCAGTCTCACGACAGGACTAGCGGCCACCGGGGAGCTGTTTTTT. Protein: CASSLTTGLAATGELFF.

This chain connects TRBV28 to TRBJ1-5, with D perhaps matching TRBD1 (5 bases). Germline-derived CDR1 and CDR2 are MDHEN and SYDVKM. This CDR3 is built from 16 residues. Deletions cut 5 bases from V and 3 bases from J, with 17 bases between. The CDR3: CASSAAGGFNNQPQHF. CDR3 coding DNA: TGTGCCAGCAGTGCCGCCGGGGGGTTTAACAATCAGCCCCAGCATTTT.

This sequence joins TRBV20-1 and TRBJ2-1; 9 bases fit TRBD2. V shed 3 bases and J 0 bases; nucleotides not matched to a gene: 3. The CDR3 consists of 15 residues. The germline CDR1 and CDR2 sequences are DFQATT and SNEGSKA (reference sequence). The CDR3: CSASASGVSYNEQFF. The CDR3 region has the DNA TGCAGTGCTAGTGCTAGCGGGGTCTCCTACAATGAGCAGTTCTTC.

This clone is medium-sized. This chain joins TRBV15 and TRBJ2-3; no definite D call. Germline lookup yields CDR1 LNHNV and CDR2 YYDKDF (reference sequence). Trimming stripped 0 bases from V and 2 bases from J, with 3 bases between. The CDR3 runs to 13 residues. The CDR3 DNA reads TGTGCCACCAGCAGAGATAACACAGATACGCAGTATTTT. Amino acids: CATSRDNTDTQYF.

The CDR3 reads CASSPPQNPNYGYTF. The CDR3 DNA reads TGTGCCAGCTCACCACCGCAGAATCCTAACTATGGCTACACCTTC. The rearrangement uses TRBV18 and TRBJ1-2, with no clear D. Germline CDR1 is KGHSH and CDR2 is LQKENI. The CDR3 is 15 residues long. V lost 0 bases and J lost 0, with 8 bases in between.

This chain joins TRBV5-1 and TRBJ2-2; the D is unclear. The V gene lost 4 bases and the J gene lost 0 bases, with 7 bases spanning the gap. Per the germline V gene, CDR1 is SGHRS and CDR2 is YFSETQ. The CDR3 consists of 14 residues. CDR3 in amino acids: CASSGVANTGELFF. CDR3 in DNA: TGCGCCAGCAGCGGAGTAGCGAACACCGGGGAGCTGTTTTTT.

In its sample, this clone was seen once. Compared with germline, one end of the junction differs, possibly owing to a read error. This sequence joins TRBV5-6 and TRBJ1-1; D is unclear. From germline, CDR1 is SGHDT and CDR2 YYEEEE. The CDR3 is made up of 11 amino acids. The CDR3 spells CASSLNSEAFF. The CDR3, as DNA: TGTGCCAGCAGCTTGAACAGTGAAGCTTTCTTT.

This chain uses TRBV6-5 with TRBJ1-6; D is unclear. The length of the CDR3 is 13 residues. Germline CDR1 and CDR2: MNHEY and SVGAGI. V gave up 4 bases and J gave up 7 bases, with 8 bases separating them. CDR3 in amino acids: CASSSAGNSPLHF. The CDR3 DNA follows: TGTGCCAGCAGTTCGGCGGGGAATTCACCCCTCCACTTT.